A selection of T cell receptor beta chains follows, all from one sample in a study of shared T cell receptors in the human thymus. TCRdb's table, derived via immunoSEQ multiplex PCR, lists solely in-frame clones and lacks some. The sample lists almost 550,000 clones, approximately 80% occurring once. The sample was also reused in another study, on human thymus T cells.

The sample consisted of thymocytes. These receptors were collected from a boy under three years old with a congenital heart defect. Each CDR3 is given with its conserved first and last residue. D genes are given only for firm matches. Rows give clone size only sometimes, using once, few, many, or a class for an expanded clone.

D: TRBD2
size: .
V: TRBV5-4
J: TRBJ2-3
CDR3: CASSSGLAVLPSTQYF
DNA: TGTGCCAGCAGCTCGGGACTAGCGGTCTTGCCGAGTACGCAGTATTTT

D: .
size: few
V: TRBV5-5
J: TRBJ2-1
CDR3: CASSLELEQFF
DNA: TGTGCCAGCAGCTTGGAACTTGAGCAGTTCTTC

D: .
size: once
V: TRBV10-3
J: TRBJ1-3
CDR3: CAISESWGIVSGNTIYF
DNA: TGTGCCATCAGTGAGTCGTGGGGCATCGTCTCTGGAAACACCATATATTTT

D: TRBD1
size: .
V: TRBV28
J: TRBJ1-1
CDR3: CASSRRTGGNTEAFF
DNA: TGTGCCAGCAGTCGCCGGACAGGGGGAAACACTGAAGCTTTCTTT

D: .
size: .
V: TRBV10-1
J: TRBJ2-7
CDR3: CASSEPEGTPPYEQYF
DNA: TGCGCCAGCAGTGAGCCGGAGGGGACCCCCCCCTACGAGCAGTACTTC

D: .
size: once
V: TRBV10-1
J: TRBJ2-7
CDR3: CASSEDRLSSYEQYF
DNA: TGCGCCAGCAGTGAAGACAGGTTGAGCTCCTACGAGCAGTACTTC

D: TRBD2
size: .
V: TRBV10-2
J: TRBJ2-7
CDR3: CASGGLGAAEQYF
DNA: TGCGCCAGCGGAGGACTAGGGGCGGCCGAGCAGTACTTC

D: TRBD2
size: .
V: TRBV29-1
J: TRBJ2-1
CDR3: CSVEGLAGNEQFF
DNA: TGCAGCGTAGAAGGACTAGCGGGCAATGAGCAGTTCTTC

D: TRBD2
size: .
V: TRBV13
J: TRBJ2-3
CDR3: CASSFRNTSGEGDTQYF
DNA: TGTGCCAGCAGCTTTCGTAATACTAGCGGCGAGGGAGATACGCAGTATTTT

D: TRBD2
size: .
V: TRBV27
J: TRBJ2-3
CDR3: CASSPTSGRIDTQYF
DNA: TGTGCCAGCAGTCCCACTAGCGGGAGAATAGATACGCAGTATTTT

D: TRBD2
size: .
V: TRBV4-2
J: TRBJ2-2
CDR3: CASSQLSPPNFSGTSGRALGELFF
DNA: TGTGCCAGCAGCCAACTCTCCCCCCCCAATTTTTCCGGGACTAGCGGGAGGGCCCTGGGGGAGCTGTTTTTT

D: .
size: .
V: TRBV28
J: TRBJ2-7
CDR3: CASSGSPSAHSYEQYF
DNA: TGTGCCAGCAGTGGCAGCCCTAGCGCCCACTCCTACGAGCAGTACTTC

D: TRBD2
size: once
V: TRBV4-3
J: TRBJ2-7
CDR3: CASSQGFLGPREGRREQYF
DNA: TGCGCCAGCAGCCAAGGGTTTTTAGGACCCCGGGAGGGCCGACGGGAGCAGTACTTC

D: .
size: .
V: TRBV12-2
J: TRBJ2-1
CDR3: CASRRTRYNEQFF
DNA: TGTGCAAGTCGGCGGACTCGCTACAATGAGCAGTTCTTC

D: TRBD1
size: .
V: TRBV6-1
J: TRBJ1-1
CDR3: CASSVPLRGCEAFF
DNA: TGTGCCAGCAGTGTCCCCCTCAGGGGGTGTGAAGCTTTCTTT

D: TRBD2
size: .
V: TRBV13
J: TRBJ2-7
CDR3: CASSPGTSGSVPSYEQYF
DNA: TGTGCCAGCAGCCCTGGGACTAGCGGGAGTGTCCCCTCCTACGAGCAGTACTTC

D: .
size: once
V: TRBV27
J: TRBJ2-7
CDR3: CASSLDSPGGEQYF
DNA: TGTGCCAGCAGCCTGGACAGCCCTGGGGGCGAGCAGTACTTC

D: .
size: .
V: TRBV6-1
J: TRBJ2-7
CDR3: CASSPAGGSYEQYF
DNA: TGTGCCAGCAGCCCGGCAGGGGGGAGCTACGAGCAGTACTTC

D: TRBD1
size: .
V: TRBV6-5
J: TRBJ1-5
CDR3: CASSSRGGQGVQPQHF
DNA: TGTGCCAGCAGTTCCCGAGGCGGGCAGGGGGTCCAGCCCCAGCATTTT

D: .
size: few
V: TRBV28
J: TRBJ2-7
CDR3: CASSPKRRTDQQYF
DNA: TGTGCCAGCAGCCCGAAACGCCGGACAGATCAGCAGTACTTC

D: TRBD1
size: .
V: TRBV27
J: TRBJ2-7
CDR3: CASSLGTGGSYEQYF
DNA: TGTGCCAGCAGCCTCGGGACAGGGGGCTCCTACGAGCAGTACTTC

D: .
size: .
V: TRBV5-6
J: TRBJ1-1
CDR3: CASSLRQGFYTEAFF
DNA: TGTGCCAGCAGCTTGAGGCAGGGATTTTACACTGAAGCTTTCTTT

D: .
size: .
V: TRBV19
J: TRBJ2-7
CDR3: CASSPTQALTYEQYF
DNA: TGTGCCAGTAGTCCCACGCAGGCTCTAACCTACGAGCAGTACTTC

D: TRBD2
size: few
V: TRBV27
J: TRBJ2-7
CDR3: CASSPEGLAGGPACHEQYF
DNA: TGTGCCAGCAGCCCGGAGGGGCTAGCGGGAGGGCCAGCATGTCACGAGCAGTACTTC

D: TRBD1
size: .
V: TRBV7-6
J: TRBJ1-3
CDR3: CASSLGQGVGNTIYF
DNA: TGTGCCAGCAGCTTAGGGCAGGGGGTTGGAAACACCATATATTTT

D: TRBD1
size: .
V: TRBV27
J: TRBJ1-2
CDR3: CASSTTDRPDYGYTF
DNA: TGTGCCAGCAGCACGACGGACAGGCCGGACTATGGCTACACCTTC

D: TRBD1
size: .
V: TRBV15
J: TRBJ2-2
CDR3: CATSRPDRANTGELFF
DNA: TGTGCCACCAGCAGACCTGACAGGGCGAACACCGGGGAGCTGTTTTTT

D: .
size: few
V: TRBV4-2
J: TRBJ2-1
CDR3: CASSQDMAGIPYNEQFF
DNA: TGTGCCAGCAGCCAAGATATGGCGGGGATCCCCTACAATGAGCAGTTCTTC

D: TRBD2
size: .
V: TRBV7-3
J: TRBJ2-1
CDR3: CASSLTYYGPTTSGRGVAYNEQFF
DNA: TGTGCCAGCAGCTTAACCTATTATGGGCCCACTACTAGCGGGAGGGGAGTCGCCTACAATGAGCAGTTCTTC

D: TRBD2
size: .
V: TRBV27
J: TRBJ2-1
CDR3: CASSCRGTIDEQFF
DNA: TGTGCCAGCAGTTGTCGGGGGACTATCGATGAGCAGTTCTTC

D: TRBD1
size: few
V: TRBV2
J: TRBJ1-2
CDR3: CASSQTDRGYGYTF
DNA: TGTGCCAGCAGTCAAACCGACAGGGGCTATGGCTACACCTTC

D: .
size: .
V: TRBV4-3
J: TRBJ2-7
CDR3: CASSDRCDSASYEQYF
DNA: TGCGCCAGCAGCGACCGGTGTGACTCTGCCTCCTACGAGCAGTACTTC

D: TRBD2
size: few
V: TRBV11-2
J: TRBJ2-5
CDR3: CASSCSGTSGRKYQETQYF
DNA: TGTGCCAGCAGCTGCTCCGGGACTAGCGGGAGGAAGTACCAAGAGACCCAGTACTTC

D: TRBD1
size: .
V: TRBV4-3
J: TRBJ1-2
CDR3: CASSQDAGGAYGYAF
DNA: TGCGCCAGCAGCCAAGATGCAGGGGGAGCCTATGGCTACGCCTTC

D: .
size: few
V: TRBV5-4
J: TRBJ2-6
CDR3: CASSCWVTHGAGANVLTF
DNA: TGTGCCAGCAGCTGTTGGGTTACACACGGGGCTGGGGCCAACGTCCTGACTTTC

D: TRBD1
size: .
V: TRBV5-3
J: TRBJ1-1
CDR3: CARSLTGENTEAFF
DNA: TGTGCCAGAAGCTTGACAGGGGAGAACACTGAAGCTTTCTTT

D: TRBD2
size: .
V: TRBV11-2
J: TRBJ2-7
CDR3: CASSLTPTSGFYEQYF
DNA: TGTGCCAGCAGCTTAACCCCGACTAGCGGGTTCTACGAGCAGTACTTC

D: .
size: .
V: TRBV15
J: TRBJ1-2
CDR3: CATSPPVSGGYTF
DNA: TGTGCCACCAGCCCTCCCGTGTCCGGGGGCTACACCTTC

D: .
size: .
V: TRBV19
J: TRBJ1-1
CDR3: CASSNRVVRLRGTEAFF
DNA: TGTGCCAGTAGTAATCGGGTCGTACGGCTTAGGGGCACTGAAGCTTTCTTT

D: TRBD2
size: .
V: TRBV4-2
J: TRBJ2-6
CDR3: CASSHETGTSGSTSSGANVLTF
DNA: TGTGCCAGCAGCCATGAAACCGGGACTAGCGGGAGTACTAGCTCTGGGGCCAACGTCCTGACTTTC

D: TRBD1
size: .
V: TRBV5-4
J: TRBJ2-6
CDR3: CASRKLGGQGLSGANVLTF
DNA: TGTGCCAGCAGAAAGTTAGGAGGACAGGGTCTTTCTGGGGCCAACGTCCTGACTTTC

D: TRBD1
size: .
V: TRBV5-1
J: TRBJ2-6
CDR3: CASSTSGQGSSGANVLTF
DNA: TGCGCCAGCAGCACATCGGGACAGGGATCCTCTGGGGCCAACGTCCTGACTTTC

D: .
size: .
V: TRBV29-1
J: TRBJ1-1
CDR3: CSVERRGGNTEAFF
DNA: TGCAGCGTTGAACGCCGGGGGGGAAACACTGAAGCTTTCTTT

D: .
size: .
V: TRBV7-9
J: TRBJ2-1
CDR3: CASSWTVSSYNEQFF
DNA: TGTGCCAGCAGCTGGACAGTCAGCTCCTACAATGAGCAGTTCTTC

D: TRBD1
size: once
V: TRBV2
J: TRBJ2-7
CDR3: CASHRDRAKGGVGEQYF
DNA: TGTGCCAGCCACCGGGACAGGGCCAAAGGTGGGGTCGGCGAGCAGTACTTC

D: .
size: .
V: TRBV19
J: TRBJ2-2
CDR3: CASSIDHGGLNTGELFF
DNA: TGTGCCAGTAGTATAGATCATGGGGGGTTGAACACCGGGGAGCTGTTTTTT

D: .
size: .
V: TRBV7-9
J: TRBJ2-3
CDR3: CASSLETADTQYF
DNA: TGTGCCAGCAGCTTAGAGACAGCAGATACGCAGTATTTT

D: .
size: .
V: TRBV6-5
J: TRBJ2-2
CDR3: CASSYSDWRNTGELFF
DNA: TGTGCCAGCAGTTACTCGGACTGGCGTAACACCGGGGAGCTGTTTTTT

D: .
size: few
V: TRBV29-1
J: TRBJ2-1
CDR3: CSVAAGSYNEQFF
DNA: TGCAGCGTTGCGGCGGGCTCCTACAATGAGCAGTTCTTC

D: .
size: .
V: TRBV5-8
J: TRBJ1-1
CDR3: CASSFNRLNTEAFF
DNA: TGTGCCAGCAGCTTTAACAGGTTGAACACTGAAGCTTTCTTT

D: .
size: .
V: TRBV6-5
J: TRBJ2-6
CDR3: CASSSSRLANVLTF
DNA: TGTGCCAGCAGTTCCTCTCGGTTGGCCAACGTCCTGACTTTC

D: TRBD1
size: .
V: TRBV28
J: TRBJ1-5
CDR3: CASTRQGGQPQHF
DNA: TGTGCCAGCACCCGACAGGGCGGGCAGCCCCAGCATTTT

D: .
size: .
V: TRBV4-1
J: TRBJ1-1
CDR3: CASSQGSGRRNEAFF
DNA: TGCGCCAGCAGCCAAGGTTCGGGGAGGAGGAATGAAGCTTTCTTT